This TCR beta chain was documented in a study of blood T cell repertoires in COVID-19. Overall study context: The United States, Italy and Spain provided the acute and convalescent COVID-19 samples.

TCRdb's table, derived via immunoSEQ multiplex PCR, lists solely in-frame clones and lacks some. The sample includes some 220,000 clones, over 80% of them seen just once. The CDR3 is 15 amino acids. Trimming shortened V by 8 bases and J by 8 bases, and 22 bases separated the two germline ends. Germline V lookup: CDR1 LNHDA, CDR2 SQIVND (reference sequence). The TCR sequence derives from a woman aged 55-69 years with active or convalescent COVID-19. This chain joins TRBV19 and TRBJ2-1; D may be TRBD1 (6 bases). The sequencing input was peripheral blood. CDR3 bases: TGTGCCAGTTCACTCCGGGACACCGCCCGGGATGAGCAGTTCTTC. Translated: CASSLRDTARDEQFF.